Listed below are T cell receptor beta chains from one sample, sequenced in a study of T cell repertoires in cytomegalovirus infection. TCRdb re-analysed the reads in MiXCR, keeping a single row per CDR3 protein. The data hold 150,000 or so distinct CDR3 sequences, with around 24% observed a single time. Sequencing was done on a sample of PBMCs. The receptors here all came from a human donor in good health (CMV status not recorded). Some clones in this sample may be carry-over from other donors' samples. The CDR3 runs from the conserved cysteine through the conserved F or W. Fields, in order: clone size, V gene, D gene, J gene, CDR3 protein, CDR3 DNA. D genes are given only for firm matches. Size values are once, few and many counts, or a class for expanded clones, and some rows have none.

.	TRBV27	.	TRBJ1-4	CASSLFRGGEKLFF	TGTGCCAGCAGTTTATTCCGGGGGGGGGAAAAACTGTTTTTT
.	TRBV9	TRBD1	TRBJ2-5	CASSEFGQGDETQYF	TGTGCCAGCAGTGAATTCGGACAGGGGGACGAGACCCAGTACTTC
few	TRBV20-1	.	TRBJ2-3	CSARVATSTDTQYF	TGCAGTGCTAGAGTAGCGACGAGCACAGATACGCAGTATTTT
few	TRBV12-3/TRBV12-4	.	TRBJ2-6	CASSGDGSRANVLTF	TGTGCCAGCAGTGGCGACGGCAGCAGGGCCAACGTCCTGACTTTC
many	TRBV14	.	TRBJ1-1	CASSQDQGGYTEAFF	TGTGCCAGCAGCCAAGATCAAGGGGGATACACTGAAGCTTTCTTT
.	TRBV19	TRBD1	TRBJ2-2	CASTPGQGTGELFF	TGTGCCAGTACCCCGGGACAGGGAACCGGGGAGCTGTTTTTT
.	TRBV5-6	.	TRBJ1-5	CASSKRLGSNQPQHF	TGTGCCAGCAGCAAACGGCTCGGTAGCAATCAGCCCCAGCATTTT
.	TRBV20-1	.	TRBJ1-6	CSAREDSRAFSPLHF	TGCAGTGCTAGGGAGGACAGCCGAGCGTTTTCACCCCTCCACTTT
few	TRBV15	TRBD2	TRBJ2-5	CATSRFGLAVQETQYF	TGTGCCACCAGCAGGTTTGGACTAGCGGTTCAAGAGACCCAGTACTTC
few	TRBV27	TRBD1	TRBJ2-2	CASSPGQGTAGTGELFF	TGTGCCAGCAGTCCAGGACAGGGAACAGCAGGCACCGGGGAGCTGTTTTTT
.	TRBV29-1	TRBD2	TRBJ2-1	CSVDYTSGYNEQFF	TGCAGCGTCGATTATACTAGCGGTTACAATGAGCAGTTCTTC
many	TRBV7-9	TRBD1	TRBJ2-1	CASSRGQSYNEQFF	TGTGCCAGCAGCAGGGGACAGTCCTACAATGAGCAGTTCTTC
many	TRBV7-9	TRBD1	TRBJ2-6	CASSLRQGIQAGANVLTF	TGTGCCAGCAGCTTAAGACAGGGGATTCAGGCTGGGGCCAACGTCCTGACTTTC
many	TRBV7-2	TRBD1	TRBJ2-3	CASSAWTGTSTDTQYF	TGTGCCAGCAGCGCCTGGACAGGGACGAGCACAGATACGCAGTATTTT
few	TRBV4-1	.	TRBJ2-7	CASSQGTDYYEQYF	TGCGCCAGCAGCCAAGGAACGGATTACTACGAGCAGTACTTC
.	TRBV12-3/TRBV12-4	.	TRBJ1-4	CASSFEYQREKLFF	TGTGCCAGCAGTTTCGAATACCAACGGGAAAAACTGTTTTTT
few	TRBV6-2/TRBV6-3	.	TRBJ2-7	CASRIDPSSYEQYF	TGTGCCAGCAGGATCGACCCGAGCTCCTACGAGCAGTACTTC
many	TRBV7-2	.	TRBJ1-1	CASSPTPRRGTEAFF	TGTGCCAGCAGCCCTACACCCCGGAGGGGCACTGAAGCTTTCTTT
few	TRBV6-5	TRBD1	TRBJ2-1	CASSTGTGVYNEQFF	TGTGCCAGCAGCACGGGGACAGGGGTCTACAATGAGCAGTTCTTC
many	TRBV7-2	TRBD2	TRBJ2-2	CASRSPSGGSTGELFF	TGTGCCAGCAGATCCCCTAGCGGGGGTTCCACCGGGGAGCTGTTTTTT
many	TRBV7-8	TRBD2	TRBJ2-2	CASSWGLAGGPSTGELFF	TGTGCCAGCAGCTGGGGACTAGCGGGGGGCCCCAGCACCGGGGAGCTGTTTTTT
.	TRBV12-3/TRBV12-4	.	TRBJ2-7	CASSLQEAYEQYF	TGTGCCAGCAGTTTGCAGGAAGCCTACGAGCAGTACTTC
.	TRBV7-8	.	TRBJ2-2	CVSSFTLNTGELFF	TGTGTCAGCAGCTTTACGTTGAACACCGGGGAGCTGTTTTTT
.	TRBV29-1	.	TRBJ2-2	CSVEKGGANTGELFF	TGCAGCGTTGAAAAGGGCGGCGCGAACACCGGGGAGCTGTTTTTT
.	TRBV6-1	.	TRBJ2-2	CASSWHRDTGELFF	TGTGCCAGCAGTTGGCATCGGGACACCGGGGAGCTGTTTTTT
.	TRBV27	.	TRBJ2-3	CASSTRGRPDTQYF	TGTGCCAGCAGTACTCGGGGGCGCCCAGATACGCAGTATTTT
few	TRBV7-9	TRBD1	TRBJ2-7	CASSSPKGAGVIYEQYF	TGTGCCAGCAGCTCCCCGAAGGGGGCAGGGGTGATCTACGAGCAGTACTTC
.	TRBV29-1	.	TRBJ1-1	CSVGGSNTEAFF	TGCAGCGTTGGGGGCTCGAACACTGAAGCTTTCTTT
few	TRBV6-5	TRBD2	TRBJ2-1	CASSYEGSGRPRNRNEQFF	TGTGCCAGCAGTTACGAAGGTAGCGGGAGGCCGCGGAATCGCAATGAGCAGTTCTTC
.	TRBV5-4	TRBD2	TRBJ2-1	CASSLGLAVNNEQFF	TGTGCCAGCAGCTTGGGCCTAGCGGTAAACAATGAGCAGTTCTTC
many	TRBV7-3	TRBD1	TRBJ1-1	CASSLGVGTVTEAFF	TGTGCCAGCAGCTTAGGTGTAGGGACAGTGACTGAAGCTTTCTTT
few	TRBV28	.	TRBJ2-1	CASSPPGNNEQFF	TGTGCCAGCAGCCCCCCGGGGAACAATGAGCAGTTCTTC
few	TRBV12-3/TRBV12-4	.	TRBJ2-5	CASSFLAQYQETQYF	TGTGCCAGCAGTTTTCTGGCGCAGTACCAAGAGACCCAGTACTTC
.	TRBV2	TRBD1	TRBJ1-1	CASSGDSTEAFF	TGTGCCAGCAGTGGGGACAGCACTGAAGCTTTCTTT
few	TRBV7-9	TRBD1	TRBJ1-4	CASSATTGTGNEKLFF	TGTGCCAGCAGCGCAACCACCGGGACAGGGAATGAAAAACTGTTTTTT
.	TRBV20-1	TRBD1	TRBJ2-4	CSAETGGAKNIQYF	TGCAGTGCGGAGACAGGGGGAGCCAAAAACATTCAGTACTTC
many	TRBV7-8	TRBD2	TRBJ2-6	CASSPWTSVGSGANVLTF	TGTGCCAGCAGCCCATGGACTAGCGTAGGTTCTGGGGCCAACGTCCTGACTTTC
few	TRBV19	.	TRBJ2-1	CASSIAQGHNEQFF	TGTGCCAGTAGTATAGCGCAGGGCCACAATGAGCAGTTCTTC
.	TRBV25-1	TRBD2	TRBJ2-7	CASSESASGKLYEQYF	TGTGCCAGCAGTGAATCGGCTAGCGGGAAGCTATACGAGCAGTACTTC
.	TRBV7-9	TRBD2	TRBJ2-3	CASSSDSSGTADTQYF	TGTGCCAGCAGCTCGGACTCTAGCGGGACGGCAGATACGCAGTATTTT
few	TRBV7-6	.	TRBJ2-2	CASSSSTPTPSNTGELFF	TGTGCCAGCAGCTCCTCGACTCCGACCCCATCCAACACCGGGGAGCTGTTTTTT
.	TRBV7-6	TRBD1	TRBJ2-1	CASSVRDRCNEQFF	TGTGCCAGCAGCGTCCGGGACAGGTGTAATGAGCAGTTCTTC
many	TRBV7-2	.	TRBJ2-7	CASSPLGHYSYEQYF	TGTGCCAGCAGCCCGTTGGGACATTACTCCTACGAGCAGTACTTC
few	TRBV30	.	TRBJ1-5	CAWSADGSNQPQHF	TGTGCCTGGAGCGCGGATGGGAGCAATCAGCCCCAGCATTTT
.	TRBV7-3	TRBD2	TRBJ2-2	CASSLKVTSGGPRGTGELFF	TGTGCCAGCAGCTTGAAGGTGACTAGCGGGGGGCCGCGAGGCACCGGGGAGCTGTTTTTT
few	TRBV7-9	.	TRBJ1-3	CASSFIRVDTIYF	TGTGCCAGCAGCTTCATCAGGGTTGACACCATATATTTT
.	TRBV7-9	TRBD2	TRBJ2-1	CASSPTRLAGTYNEQFF	TGTGCCAGCAGCCCAACTAGACTAGCGGGGACCTACAATGAGCAGTTCTTC
many	TRBV11-3	.	TRBJ1-1	CASSLDRNTEAFF	TGTGCCAGCAGCTTAGATCGCAACACTGAAGCTTTCTTT